This entry is about one T cell receptor (beta chain). This entry belongs to a study of blood T cell repertoires in COVID-19. Whole-study context: COVID-19 samples, acute and convalescent, were from the United States, Italy and Spain.

Assay: immunoSEQ multiplex PCR; the TCRdb copy retains only in-frame clones and omits some. The table lists around 180,000 clones, about 83% of them singletons. V lost 5 bases and J lost 6; bases outside the gene matches: 5. CDR1 is SNHLY and CDR2 is FYNNEI in the germline V gene. The CDR3 is 15 residues long. This clonotype was sampled from a woman in her 30s who had recovered from COVID-19. The rearrangement uses TRBV2 and TRBJ2-7; 15 nucleotides align to TRBD2. The source material was PBMCs or T cells enriched from blood (not recorded which). CDR3 coding DNA: TGTGCCAGCAGTAGGACTAGCGGGAGGGCCGCCGAGCAGTACTTC. The encoded protein is CASSRTSGRAAEQYF. Full variable domain (outside the CDR3, taken from reference TRBV2 and TRBJ2-7): EPEVTQTPSHQVTQMGQEVILRCVPISNHLYFYWYRQILGQKVEFLVSFYNNEISEKSEIFDDQFSVERPDGSNFTLKIRSTKLEDSAMYFCASSRTSGRAAEQYFGPGTRLTVT.